The 17 T cell receptor beta chains below come from one sample, sequenced in a study of blood T cell repertoires in COVID-19. TCRdb's table, derived via immunoSEQ multiplex PCR, lists solely in-frame clones and lacks some. The table records approximately 300,000 clones, around 91% of them present only once. Sequencing used PBMCs or T cells enriched from blood (not recorded which). The receptors stem from a woman between 18 and 29 years old with acute COVID-19.

This chain uses TRBV18 with TRBJ1-2; 7 bases map to TRBD1. CDR3 length: 15 residues. Germline assignment: CDR1 KGHSH and CDR2 LQKENI. The trim removed 3 bases at V and 0 bases at J, leaving 4 bases unmatched. In nucleotides, the CDR3 is TGTGCCAGCTCACCGACAGGGATGCCTAACTATGGCTACACCTTC. Translation: CASSPTGMPNYGYTF.

The chain recombines TRBV2 with TRBJ1-3; D unclear. Germline lookup yields CDR1 SNHLY and CDR2 FYNNEI. Trimming removed 8 bases from V and 2 bases from J, with 10 bases in between. The CDR3 spans 13 residues. The CDR3 protein is CASLELPGNTIYF. DNA of the CDR3: TGTGCCAGCCTGGAGTTACCTGGAAACACCATATATTTT. Based on the CDR3 plus reference TRBV2 and TRBJ1-3, the full variable domain is EPEVTQTPSHQVTQMGQEVILRCVPISNHLYFYWYRQILGQKVEFLVSFYNNEISEKSEIFDDQFSVERPDGSNFTLKIRSTKLEDSAMYFCASLELPGNTIYFGEGSWLTVV.

The chain employs TRBV2 and TRBJ1-1; D is possibly TRBD1 (5 bases). In germline, CDR1 is SNHLY, CDR2 FYNNEI. The CDR3 contains 12 residues. V lost 6 bases to trimming and J lost 6 bases, with 11 bases between them. The CDR3 is CASRYPGAEAFF. CDR3 nucleotides: TGTGCCAGCAGATACCCGGGGGCTGAAGCTTTCTTT.

J is TRBJ2-7 and V is TRBV19; TRBD1 aligns across 10 bases. This CDR3 is 15 amino acids long. The germline CDR1 and CDR2 sequences are LNHDA and SQIVND (reference sequence). Trimming cost V 5 bases and J 2 bases; bases outside gene matches: 6. As DNA, the CDR3 is TGTGCCAGTAGTGCACCGGGACAGGGGACCTACGAGCAGTACTTC. Amino acids: CASSAPGQGTYEQYF.

In this sample, this clone turned up once. The chain carries TRBV5-5 and TRBJ1-4; the D is unclear. In germline, CDR1 is SGHKS, CDR2 YYEKEE (reference sequence). Trimming left V 4 bases short and J 3 bases short, with 19 bases between. The CDR3 covers 17 residues. This chain's CDR3 is CASSAGLSGRANEKLFF. The CDR3 DNA is TGTGCCAGCAGCGCAGGACTTTCCGGACGGGCTAATGAAAAACTGTTTTTT. Filled out from reference TRBV5-5 and TRBJ1-4, the complete variable domain reads DAGVTQSPTHLIKTRGQQVTLRCSPISGHKSVSWYQQVLGQGPQFIFQYYEKEERGRGNFPDRFSARQFPNYSSELNVNALLLGDSALYLCASSAGLSGRANEKLFFGSGTQLSVL.

This chain joins TRBV7-9 and TRBJ2-7; D ambiguous. The germline V and J ends were trimmed by 1 base and 1 base, with 8 bases remaining between them. The V gene's germline CDR1 is SEHNR and CDR2 FQNEAQ (reference sequence). The CDR3 contains 14 residues. The CDR3 DNA follows: TGTGCCAGCAGCTTAGTGCCAGGTTCCTACGAGCAGTACTTC. This sequence encodes CASSLVPGSYEQYF. The full variable domain, in which reference TRBV7-9 and TRBJ2-7 provide the parts outside the CDR3, is DTGVSQNPRHKITKRGQNVTFRCDPISEHNRLYWYRQTLGQGPEFLTYFQNEAQLEKSRLLSDRFSAERPKGSFSTLEIQRTEQGDSAMYLCASSLVPGSYEQYFGPGTRLTVT.

This chain links TRBV7-9 with TRBJ1-1; 9 bases match TRBD1. The germline V gene has CDR1 SEHNR and CDR2 FQNEAQ (reference sequence). This CDR3 comprises 12 residues. V shed 5 bases, J shed 10 bases, and the junction held 5 bases outside the gene matches. The chain's CDR3 is CASSLRTGAAFF. CDR3 nucleotide sequence: TGTGCCAGCAGCCTGCGGACAGGGGCAGCTTTCTTT.

In DNA, the CDR3 is TGTGCCAGCAGCTTAGGGGGGGACTATGGCTACACCTTC. It yields the protein CASSLGGDYGYTF. The chain links TRBV11-2 to TRBJ1-2, with a weak D call TRBD1 (5 bases). Germline V gives CDR1 SGHAT, CDR2 FQNNGV. The CDR3 totals 13 residues. Deletions cut 1 base from V and 3 bases from J, with 6 bases between.

A few counts support this clone. V and J are TRBV7-2 and TRBJ2-2, with a weak D call TRBD1 (6 bases). V lost 3 bases to trimming and J lost 5 bases, with 10 bases between them. The CDR3 length is 14 residues. Germline V CDR1 and CDR2: SGHTA, FQGNSA. The chain's CDR3 is CASSFMQGTGELFF. Here the CDR3 DNA reads TGTGCCAGCAGCTTTATGCAGGGGACCGGGGAGCTGTTTTTT.

The V call is TRBV9, the J call TRBJ1-4, with 9 nucleotides matching TRBD1. This CDR3 spans 17 amino acids. Germline trimming cut 0 bases from V and 8 bases from J; bases unmatched to any gene: 11. Germline loops: CDR1 SGDLS, CDR2 YYNGEE. CDR3 loop: CASSVGDRAFSGEKLFF. CDR3 DNA sequence: TGTGCCAGCAGCGTAGGGGACAGGGCGTTTTCTGGGGAAAAACTGTTTTTT.

V gene TRBV15 combines with J gene TRBJ1-4; the D is unclear. Germline V CDR1 and CDR2: LNHNV, YYDKDF (reference sequence). The CDR3 spans 12 residues. The ends were cut back, 1 base at V and 7 bases at J, with 4 bases in the middle. CDR3 loop: CATSRVFEKLFF. In DNA, the CDR3 is TGTGCCACCAGCAGAGTCTTTGAAAAACTGTTTTTT.

The chain links TRBV18 to TRBJ2-5; 8 bases match TRBD1. Per germline, CDR1 KGHSH and CDR2 LQKENI. V lost 3 bases to trimming and J lost 4 bases; unmatched junction nucleotides: 19. CDR3 length: 19 amino acids. The DNA of the CDR3 is TGTGCCAGCTCACCGTGGAGCCCGCAGGGGGCTACTAGAGGAGAGACCCAGTACTTC. It specifies CASSPWSPQGATRGETQYF.

CDR3 nucleotide sequence: TGCGCCAGCAGCTTGCAAGGGGCCCAAGAGACCCAGTACTTC. Translated, it gives CASSLQGAQETQYF. This chain links TRBV5-1 with TRBJ2-5, with D perhaps TRBD1 (5 bases). CDR3 length: 14 residues. From germline, CDR1 is SGHRS and CDR2 YFSETQ. V shed 1 base and J shed 1 base, with 8 bases lying between them.

The genes are TRBV2 and TRBJ2-2; D is possibly TRBD1 (6 bases). Trimming left V 3 bases short and J 1 base short, with 9 bases between. CDR3 size: 15 residues. CDR1 is SNHLY, CDR2 FYNNEI, per germline. The CDR3 DNA follows: TGTGCCAGCAGTGACCAGGACAGGAACACCGGGGAGCTGTTTTTT. Translating it yields CASSDQDRNTGELFF.

The genes are TRBV28 and TRBJ2-7; 10 bases agree with TRBD1. V was clipped by 6 bases and J by 1 base; unmatched bases: 12. CDR1 and CDR2 from the germline V gene are MDHEN and SYDVKM. The CDR3 extends over 17 amino acids. The chain's CDR3 is CASSSRTKGQGSYEQYF. The CDR3 DNA reads as TGTGCCAGCAGCAGTCGGACGAAGGGACAGGGGTCCTACGAGCAGTACTTC.

J is TRBJ1-2 and V is TRBV28, with TRBD1 identical over 12 bases. The V segment lost 6 bases and the J segment 5 bases; nucleotides outside the gene matches: 4. The CDR3 covers 14 residues. Germline V gives CDR1 MDHEN, CDR2 SYDVKM. In DNA form, the CDR3 reads TGTGCCAGCAGGGGACAGGGGGCTCCGTATGGCTACACCTTC. Translation: CASRGQGAPYGYTF.

The V gene is TRBV11-2, the J gene TRBJ1-2, with TRBD1 as a possible D gene (6 bases). Trimming shortened V by 5 bases and J by 8 bases, and 24 bases separated the two germline ends. This CDR3 region has 16 residues. The germline V gene encodes CDR1 SGHAT and CDR2 FQNNGV. CDR3 nucleotides: TGTGCCAGCAGCCCGCTTGAGGGGGGGCTACTCTCCGGCTACACCTTC. It encodes CASSPLEGGLLSGYTF.